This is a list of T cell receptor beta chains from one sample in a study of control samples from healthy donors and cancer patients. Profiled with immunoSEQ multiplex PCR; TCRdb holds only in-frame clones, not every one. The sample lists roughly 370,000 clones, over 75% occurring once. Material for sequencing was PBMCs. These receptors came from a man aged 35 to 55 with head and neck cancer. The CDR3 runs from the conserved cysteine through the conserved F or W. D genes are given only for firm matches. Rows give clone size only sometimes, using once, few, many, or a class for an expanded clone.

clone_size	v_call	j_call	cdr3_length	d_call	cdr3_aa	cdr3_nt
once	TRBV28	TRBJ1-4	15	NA	CASSLQGHLNEKLFF	TGTGCCAGCAGTTTACAGGGACACCTTAATGAAAAACTGTTTTTT
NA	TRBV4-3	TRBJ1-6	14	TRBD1	CASSLTGDNSPLHF	TGCGCCAGCAGCCTGACAGGGGATAATTCACCCCTCCACTTT
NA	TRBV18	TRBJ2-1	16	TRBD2	CASSPAGLAGYNEQFF	TGTGCCAGCTCACCAGCAGGACTAGCGGGATACAATGAGCAGTTCTTC
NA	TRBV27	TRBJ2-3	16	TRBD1	CASSTSGGARTDTQYF	TGTGCCAGCAGTACCTCAGGGGGCGCGCGAACAGATACGCAGTATTTT
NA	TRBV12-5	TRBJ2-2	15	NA	CASGAGAGGTGELFF	TGTGCTAGTGGTGCGGGGGCAGGGGGAACCGGGGAGCTGTTTTTT
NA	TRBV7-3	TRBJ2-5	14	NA	CASSFFGLGETQYF	TGTGCCAGCAGCTTCTTTGGCCTGGGGGAGACCCAGTACTTC
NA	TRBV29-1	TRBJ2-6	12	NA	CSVHSGANVLTF	TGCAGCGTTCACTCCGGGGCCAACGTCCTGACTTTC
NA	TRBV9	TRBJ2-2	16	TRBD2	CASSPVGAGGPGELFF	TGTGCCAGCAGCCCGGTTGGAGCGGGGGGTCCCGGGGAGCTGTTTTTT
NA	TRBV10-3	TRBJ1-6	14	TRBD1	CAIRREGAGSPLHF	TGTGCCATCAGGAGGGAGGGGGCGGGTTCACCCCTCCACTTT
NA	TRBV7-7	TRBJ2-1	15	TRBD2	CASSALGRGDNEQFF	TGTGCTAGCAGCGCCCTAGGGCGGGGGGACAATGAGCAGTTCTTC
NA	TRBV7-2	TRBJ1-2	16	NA	CASSPSGGGEKYGYTF	TGTGCCAGCAGCCCCAGCGGGGGAGGGGAGAAATATGGCTACACCTTC
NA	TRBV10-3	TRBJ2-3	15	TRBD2	CAISPASGVGDTQYF	TGTGCCATCAGCCCTGCGAGCGGGGTGGGAGATACGCAGTATTTT